This T cell receptor beta chain was recorded in a study of blood T cell repertoires in COVID-19. V lost 7 bases to trimming and J lost 4 bases, with 16 bases between them. Germline V CDR1 and CDR2: MDHEN, SYDVKM. The CDR3 runs to 14 residues. Participants were placed into cohorts based on the clinical history they reported. Recovery among Cohort 3 donors was established by two negative PCRs, clearance, or symptom resolution. TCRdb's copy holds only in-frame clones and misses some; the assay was immunoSEQ multiplex PCR. The sample consists of roughly 250,000 clones, about 88% of them appearing once. This receptor was taken from a woman between 50 and 59 years old who had recovered from COVID-19. Material for sequencing was PBMCs or T cells enriched from blood (not recorded which). The chain has TRBV28 and TRBJ1-2, with TRBD1 as a possible D gene (6 bases). The CDR3 spells CASIRGGALYGYTF. CDR3 bases: TGTGCCAGCATTAGGGGGGGCGCTCTCTATGGCTACACCTTC.